In this sample, the clone carrying this TCR beta chain turned up a few times. The data were taken from a study of identical twins. TCRdb fed the 5' RACE reads into MiXCR, producing one record per CDR3 protein. The table records roughly 750,000 distinct CDR3 sequences, around 20% of them present only once. The V segment lost 5 bases and the J segment 6 bases; nucleotides outside the gene matches: 3. CDR1 LNHDA and CDR2 SQIVND come from the germline V gene (reference sequence). This CDR3 region has 13 residues. These same records also appear under a second study, on T cells expressing NK-cell markers. According to that study: Questions lingered over whether expanded NKG2C+ T cell clones were HCMV-specific.

The sequence derives from a woman under 30 in good health. The chain carries TRBV19 and TRBJ2-1; 8 nucleotides line up with TRBD2. Sample: PBMCs. The CDR3 loop reads CASSVGLVNEQFF. In nucleotides, the CDR3 is TGTGCCAGTAGTGTGGGACTAGTCAATGAGCAGTTCTTC.